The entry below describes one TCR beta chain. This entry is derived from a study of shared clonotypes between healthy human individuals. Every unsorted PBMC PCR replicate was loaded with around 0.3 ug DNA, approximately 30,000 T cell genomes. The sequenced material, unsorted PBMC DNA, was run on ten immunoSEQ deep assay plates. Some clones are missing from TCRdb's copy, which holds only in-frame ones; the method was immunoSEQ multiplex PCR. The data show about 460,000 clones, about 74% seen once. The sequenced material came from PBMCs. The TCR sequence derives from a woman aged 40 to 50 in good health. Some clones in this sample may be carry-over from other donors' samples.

The CDR3 DNA follows: TGTGCCAGTAGTATAGGGCGGGGCCGCCACAATGAGCAGTTCTTC. Translated, it gives CASSIGRGRHNEQFF. V and J are TRBV19 and TRBJ2-1, with D possibly matching TRBD2 (6 bases). In germline, CDR1 is LNHDA, CDR2 SQIVND (reference sequence). Trimming took 1 base from V and 5 from J, leaving 12 bases between them. The CDR3 sequence is 15 residues long.